The 30 T cell receptor beta chains given below trace back to one sample, sequenced in a study of OX40 agonist ivuxolimab in advanced cancers. The method was immunoSEQ multiplex PCR; TCRdb's version includes in-frame clones alone and lacks a portion of them. The sample includes around 20,000 clones, just over 85% of them seen just once. The sequencing here drew on CD4+ or CD8+ T cells sorted from blood, taken in a trial of the OX40 agonist ivuxolimab. The receptors were sampled from an adult with an advanced solid tumor such as melanoma, head and neck, liver or kidney cancer.

The chain is built from TRBV19 and TRBJ2-6, with unresolved D. Trimming shortened V by 1 base and J by 0 bases, and 4 bases separated the two germline ends. The germline V gene encodes CDR1 LNHDA and CDR2 SQIVND (reference sequence). CDR3 length: 15 amino acids. This CDR3 is CASSIGSSGANVLTF. In DNA form, the CDR3 reads TGTGCCAGTAGTATAGGATCCTCTGGGGCCAACGTCCTGACTTTC.

V and J are TRBV18 and TRBJ2-7; D gene ambiguous. V lost 6 bases and J lost 2, with 5 bases in between. Looked up from germline, CDR1 is KGHSH and CDR2 is LQKENI. The CDR3 consists of 11 residues. CDR3 bases: TGTGCCAGCTCTCCCGCCTACGAGCAGTACTTC. Translated, it gives CASSPAYEQYF.

Concerning this clone itself: A far larger clone is one nucleotide away, so this likely arose from a read error. Distinct nucleotide sequences in the sample also encode this CDR3. The chain combines TRBV5-1 with TRBJ2-5; no clear D. The CDR3 is 15 residues long. Germline CDR1 is SGHRS and CDR2 is YFSETQ. V was pared by 3 bases and J by 1 base, with 13 bases between. CDR3 sequence reads: CASSWRGVGQETQYF. CDR3 nucleotides: TGCGCCAGCAGCTGGCGTGGGGTTGGCCAAGAGACCCAGTACTTC.

The chain joins TRBV11-2 to TRBJ2-1; no clear D gene. The V gene's germline CDR1 is SGHAT and CDR2 FQNNGV. The CDR3 is made up of 15 amino acids. The V gene lost 0 bases and the J gene lost 1 base, with 7 bases spanning the gap. The CDR3 spells CASSLDGSSYNEQFF. The CDR3 DNA reads TGTGCCAGCAGCTTAGATGGCAGTTCCTACAATGAGCAGTTCTTC.

The gene calls are TRBV7-3 and TRBJ1-1, with D maybe TRBD1 (5 bases). Germline CDR1 is SGHTA and CDR2 is FQGTGA. V was cut by 2 bases and J by 1 base, with 11 bases left in between. This CDR3 contains 15 residues. The CDR3 coding sequence is TGTGCCAGCAGCTTATCGGGGGGACCGAACACTGAAGCTTTCTTT. This codes for CASSLSGGPNTEAFF.

The V call is TRBV7-9, the J call TRBJ2-6, with D possibly matching TRBD1 (6 bases). Trimming pared 0 bases from V and 4 bases from J, leaving 16 bases between. Germline V CDR1 and CDR2: SEHNR, FQNEAQ (reference sequence). The CDR3 contains 18 residues. CDR3 sequence: CASSLAILRGSGANVLTF. CDR3 nucleotides: TGTGCCAGCAGCTTAGCGATTCTCAGGGGATCCGGGGCCAACGTCCTGACTTTC.

The chain joins TRBV7-3 to TRBJ2-1, with a weak D call TRBD2 (6 bases). The ends were cut back, 5 bases at V and 8 bases at J, with 10 bases in the middle. Per the germline V gene, CDR1 is SGHTA and CDR2 is FQGTGA. The CDR3 covers 12 residues. CDR3 amino acids: CASSPPSDEQFF. The DNA for the CDR3 is TGTGCCAGCAGCCCCCCTAGCGATGAGCAGTTCTTC.

The CDR3 loop reads CASSPGELGYTF. DNA for the CDR3: TGTGCCAGCAGCCCAGGGGAGTTGGGCTACACCTTC. This chain links TRBV5-5 with TRBJ1-2; TRBD1 is a possible D gene (6 bases). V was clipped by 4 bases and J by 8 bases, with 12 bases between them. The CDR3 runs to 12 residues. CDR1 and CDR2 from the germline V gene are SGHKS and YYEKEE (reference sequence).

The rearrangement links TRBV7-2 to TRBJ2-7; D might be TRBD2 (5 bases). This CDR3 is built from 15 residues. CDR1 and CDR2 (germline): SGHTA, FQGNSA. V shed 1 base and J shed 0 bases, with 10 bases lying between them. For the CDR3, the DNA is TGTGCCAGCAGCTTAGGGCAAGGACTCTCCTACGAGCAGTACTTC. This gives the protein CASSLGQGLSYEQYF.

The chain uses TRBV19 and TRBJ2-3; unclear D gene. The length of the CDR3 is 13 residues. Germline CDR1 LNHDA, CDR2 SQIVND (reference sequence). V was pared by 3 bases and J by 4 bases, with 8 bases between. This chain's CDR3 is CASSIIVADTQYF. In DNA form, the CDR3 reads TGTGCCAGTAGTATCATTGTAGCAGATACGCAGTATTTT.

This chain uses TRBV27 with TRBJ1-2; D is uncertain. V gave up 6 bases and J gave up 5 bases, with 16 bases separating them. The CDR3 spans 14 residues. Germline V gene sequence: CDR1 MNHEY, CDR2 SMNVEV (reference sequence). The CDR3: CASRVASGWYGYTF. The CDR3 DNA follows: TGTGCCAGCAGAGTAGCTTCGGGGTGGTATGGCTACACCTTC.

The chain has TRBV30 and TRBJ1-4; no clear D gene. V lost 1 base to trimming and J lost 4 bases, with 10 bases between them. CDR3 length equals 14 residues. Germline V gene sequence: CDR1 GTSNPN, CDR2 SVGIG (reference sequence). The chain's CDR3 is CAWSGAILNEKLFF. The CDR3 bases are TGTGCCTGGAGTGGAGCGATCCTTAATGAAAAACTGTTTTTT.

The gene calls are TRBV18 and TRBJ1-1, with a possible D match to TRBD1 (5 bases). From germline, CDR1 is KGHSH and CDR2 LQKENI. The CDR3 contains 16 residues. Deletions cut 3 bases from V and 0 bases from J, with 14 bases between. The CDR3 nucleotides read TGTGCCAGCTCACCCACTGGACAATCCGTGAACACTGAAGCTTTCTTT. This codes for CASSPTGQSVNTEAFF. Looking up the rest from reference TRBV18 and TRBJ1-1 gives the full variable domain: NAGVMQNPRHLVRRRGQEARLRCSPMKGHSHVYWYRQLPEEGLKFMVYLQKENIIDESGMPKERFSAEFPKEGPSILRIQQVVRGDSAAYFCASSPTGQSVNTEAFFGQGTRLTVV.

This clone came up once. The chain has TRBV28 and TRBJ2-7; 7 nucleotides agree with TRBD2. V was clipped by 8 bases and J by 6 bases; unmatched bases: 16. Germline CDR1 reads MDHEN; CDR2 reads SYDVKM. CDR3 length: 15 residues. The CDR3 DNA follows: TGTGCCAGCTCTGTGGGCGGCGGGAGCCCCGCCGAGCAGTACTTC. Translated, it gives CASSVGGGSPAEQYF.

The rearrangement links TRBV28 to TRBJ1-2; D remains ambiguous. With 6 bases removed from V and 3 bases from J, the gap between germline ends came to 2 bases. The CDR3 runs to 10 residues. The germline V gene encodes CDR1 MDHEN and CDR2 SYDVKM. This chain's CDR3 is CASSHYGYTF. DNA of the CDR3: TGTGCCAGCAGCCACTATGGCTACACCTTC.

This clone was seen more than once but under ten times. For the CDR3, the DNA is TGTGCCAGTAGCCCCGGGACAGGGGTCCCCGGGGAGCTGTTTTTT. Its translation is CASSPGTGVPGELFF. This sequence joins TRBV19 and TRBJ2-2; 10 bases align to TRBD1. This CDR3 has 15 residues. V gave up 6 bases and J gave up 6 bases; unmatched junction bases: 7. Germline V gene lookup returns CDR1 LNHDA and CDR2 SQIVND (reference sequence).

The chain carries TRBV29-1 and TRBJ2-7, with TRBD2 identical over 8 bases. The CDR3 contains 14 residues. The V segment lost 4 bases and the J segment 3 bases; nucleotides outside the gene matches: 8. The V gene's germline CDR1 is SQVTM and CDR2 ANQGSEA. CDR3 in DNA: TGCAGCGTTGTGTCTAGCGGGTTAAACTACGAGCAGTACTTC. Translation gives CSVVSSGLNYEQYF.

The chain uses TRBV27 and TRBJ2-1; D might be TRBD1 (6 bases). The germline V and J ends were trimmed by 8 bases and 1 base, with 18 bases remaining between them. CDR1 is MNHEY, CDR2 SMNVEV, per germline (reference sequence). This CDR3 has 16 residues. The CDR3 spells CASRSSIGGSYNEQFF. DNA for the CDR3: TGTGCCAGCCGTTCCTCTATAGGGGGTTCCTACAATGAGCAGTTCTTC.

The chain uses TRBV7-8 and TRBJ2-7, with 8 bases that match TRBD1. This CDR3 comprises 15 residues. Germline CDR1 SGHVS, CDR2 FQNEAQ. V lost 4 bases and J lost 1; bases outside the gene matches: 6. Here the CDR3 DNA reads TGTGCCAGCAGCTCCCCGGGACAGGAGTCCTACGAGCAGTACTTC. It translates to CASSSPGQESYEQYF.

The chain couples TRBV27 to TRBJ1-4; 11 nucleotides match TRBD1. There are 17 residues in the CDR3. V lost 5 bases and J lost 6; bases outside the gene matches: 11. CDR1 and CDR2 (germline): MNHEY, SMNVEV (reference sequence). The CDR3 region is CASSPQDADRGHEKLFF. CDR3 DNA sequence: TGTGCCAGCAGTCCCCAAGACGCGGACAGGGGGCATGAAAAACTGTTTTTT.

The genes are TRBV28 and TRBJ2-7; a possible D gene is TRBD1 (5 bases). V was clipped by 3 bases and J by 3 bases, with 12 bases between them. CDR1 and CDR2 from the germline V gene are MDHEN and SYDVKM. This CDR3 contains 14 residues. The DNA of the CDR3 is TGTGCCAGCAGTTTTGCACAGGATTACTACGAGCAGTACTTC. Residues: CASSFAQDYYEQYF.

The chain combines TRBV5-1 with TRBJ2-1, with D maybe TRBD1 (6 bases). The CDR3 runs to 12 residues. Trimming left V 1 base short and J 7 bases short, with 6 bases between. Looked up from germline, CDR1 is SGHRS and CDR2 is YFSETQ. The DNA for the CDR3 is TGCGCCAGCAGCTTGACAGGGAATGAGCAGTTCTTC. Translated: CASSLTGNEQFF.

The CDR3 here is CASSTSWTAKNIQYF. The CDR3 bases are TGCGCCAGCAGCACCTCCTGGACGGCCAAAAACATTCAGTACTTC. This rearrangement joins TRBV4-1 to TRBJ2-4; D uncertain. This CDR3 has 15 residues. The V gene lost 5 bases and the J gene lost 1 base, with 12 bases spanning the gap. CDR1 and CDR2 (germline): MGHRA, YSYEKL.

This clone was recorded only once. The rearrangement uses TRBV27 and TRBJ2-1; D not certain. CDR1 MNHEY and CDR2 SMNVEV come from the germline V gene (reference sequence). Trimming left V 7 bases short and J 0 bases short, with 16 bases between. The CDR3 loop spans 16 amino acids. For the CDR3, the DNA is TGTGCCAGCAACCTAACCCCTAGAAACTCCTACAATGAGCAGTTCTTC. Its protein product is CASNLTPRNSYNEQFF.

The chain recombines TRBV4-2 with TRBJ2-7, with 11 bases matching TRBD2. The ends lost 5 bases at V and 6 bases at J; junction bases unmatched: 9. CDR3 length: 15 amino acids. The germline CDR1 and CDR2 sequences are LGHNA and YNFKEQ. In DNA, the CDR3 is TGTGCCAGCAGCTATACTAGCGGGGGAGCCGGCGAGCAGTACTTC. Translation: CASSYTSGGAGEQYF.

The chain uses TRBV5-6 and TRBJ2-6; D gene ambiguous. The ends were cut back, 4 bases at V and 0 bases at J, with 11 bases in the middle. The CDR3 is 16 amino acids. Germline V gene data show CDR1 as SGHDT and CDR2 as YYEEEE. CDR3 in DNA: TGTGCCAGCAGCCGATTTCAAGTCTCTGGGGCCAACGTCCTGACTTTC. This gives the protein CASSRFQVSGANVLTF.

The genes are TRBV2 and TRBJ1-1; no reliable D call. The CDR3 sequence is 14 residues long. Between the trimmed V and J ends, which lost 8 bases and 0 bases, there was a span of 13 bases. Germline CDR1 reads SNHLY; CDR2 reads FYNNEI. CDR3: CASHMQRLNTEAFF. CDR3 nucleotide sequence: TGTGCCAGCCACATGCAGAGACTGAACACTGAAGCTTTCTTT.

V gene TRBV5-4 combines with J gene TRBJ2-1, with unresolved D. With 4 bases removed from V and 5 bases from J, the gap between germline ends came to 4 bases. The length of the CDR3 is 11 residues. The germline V gene encodes CDR1 SGHNT and CDR2 YYREEE (reference sequence). Here the CDR3 DNA reads TGTGCCAGCAGCCTGAACAATGAGCAGTTCTTC. This sequence encodes CASSLNNEQFF.

This sequence joins TRBV5-6 and TRBJ2-1, with 11 bases identical to TRBD2. Unmatched junction bases numbered 14, after V lost 4 bases and J lost 14 bases. The germline V gene has CDR1 SGHDT and CDR2 YYEEEE. The CDR3 is made up of 15 amino acids. The CDR3: CASSHTSGGPKGKFF. CDR3 bases: TGTGCCAGCAGCCACACTAGCGGGGGTCCCAAGGGGAAGTTCTTC.

CDR3 DNA: TGTGCCAGCAGTTTAGACAGGGTCGGCATTCAGTACTTC. This codes for CASSLDRVGIQYF. The J gene is TRBJ2-4, the V gene TRBV27; 7 bases fit TRBD1. The CDR3 spans 13 residues. With 2 bases clipped from V and 9 bases from J, the junction kept 4 bases outside the gene matches. Looked up from germline, CDR1 is MNHEY and CDR2 is SMNVEV (reference sequence).